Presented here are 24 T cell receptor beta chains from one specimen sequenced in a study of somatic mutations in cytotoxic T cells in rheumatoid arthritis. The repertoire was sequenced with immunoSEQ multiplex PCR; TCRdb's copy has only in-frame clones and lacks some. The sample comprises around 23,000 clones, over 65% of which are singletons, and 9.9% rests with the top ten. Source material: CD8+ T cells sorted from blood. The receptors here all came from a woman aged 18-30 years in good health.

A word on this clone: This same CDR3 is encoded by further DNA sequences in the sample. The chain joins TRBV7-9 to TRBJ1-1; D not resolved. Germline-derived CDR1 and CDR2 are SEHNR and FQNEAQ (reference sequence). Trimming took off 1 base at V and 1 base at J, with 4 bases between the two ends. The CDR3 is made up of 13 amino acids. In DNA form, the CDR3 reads TGTGCCAGCAGCTTAGTTGGGAACACTGAAGCTTTCTTT. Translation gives CASSLVGNTEAFF. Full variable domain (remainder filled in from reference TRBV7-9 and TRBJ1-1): DTGVSQNPRHKITKRGQNVTFRCDPISEHNRLYWYRQTLGQGPEFLTYFQNEAQLEKSRLLSDRFSAERPKGSFSTLEIQRTEQGDSAMYLCASSLVGNTEAFFGQGTRLTVV.

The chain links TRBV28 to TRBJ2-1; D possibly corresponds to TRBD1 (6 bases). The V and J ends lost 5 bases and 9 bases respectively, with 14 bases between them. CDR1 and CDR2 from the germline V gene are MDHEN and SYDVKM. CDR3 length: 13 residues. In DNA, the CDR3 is TGTGCCAGCAGTAAGAACAGGGTTAGTGAGCAGTTCTTC. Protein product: CASSKNRVSEQFF.

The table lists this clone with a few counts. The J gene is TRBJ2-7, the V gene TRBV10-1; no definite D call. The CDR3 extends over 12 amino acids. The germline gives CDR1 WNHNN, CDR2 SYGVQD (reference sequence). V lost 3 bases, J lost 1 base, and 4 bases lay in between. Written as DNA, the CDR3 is TGCGCCAGCAGTGACCAGTCCTACGAGCAGTACTTC. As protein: CASSDQSYEQYF.

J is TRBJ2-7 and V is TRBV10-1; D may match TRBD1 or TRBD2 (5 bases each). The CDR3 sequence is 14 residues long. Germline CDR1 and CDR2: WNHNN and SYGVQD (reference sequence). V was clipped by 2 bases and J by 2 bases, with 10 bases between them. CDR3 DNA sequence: TGCGCCAGCAGTGAGGCAGGGAGCCCCTACGAGCAGTACTTC. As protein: CASSEAGSPYEQYF.

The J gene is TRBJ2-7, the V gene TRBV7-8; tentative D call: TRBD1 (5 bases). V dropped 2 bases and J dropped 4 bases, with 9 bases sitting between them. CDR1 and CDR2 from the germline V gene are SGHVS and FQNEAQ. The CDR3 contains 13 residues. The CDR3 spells CASSLTGAYEQYF. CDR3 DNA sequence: TGTGCCAGCAGCTTAACTGGGGCTTACGAGCAGTACTTC.

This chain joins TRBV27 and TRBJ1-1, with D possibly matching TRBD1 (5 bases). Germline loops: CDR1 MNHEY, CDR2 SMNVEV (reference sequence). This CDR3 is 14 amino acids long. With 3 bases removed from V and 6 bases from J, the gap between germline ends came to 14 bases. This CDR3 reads CASSFVGARAEAFF. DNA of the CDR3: TGTGCCAGCAGTTTCGTAGGGGCAAGGGCTGAAGCTTTCTTT.

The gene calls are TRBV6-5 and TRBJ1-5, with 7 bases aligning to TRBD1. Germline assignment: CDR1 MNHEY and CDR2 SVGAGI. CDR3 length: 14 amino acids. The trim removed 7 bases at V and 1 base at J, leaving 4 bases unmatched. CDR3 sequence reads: CASNPGQSNQPQHF. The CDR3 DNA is TGTGCCAGCAATCCGGGACAGAGCAATCAGCCCCAGCATTTT.

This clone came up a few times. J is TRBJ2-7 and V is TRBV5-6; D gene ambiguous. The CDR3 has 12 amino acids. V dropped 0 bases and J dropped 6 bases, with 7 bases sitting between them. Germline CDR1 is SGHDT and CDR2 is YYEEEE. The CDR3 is CASSLGTGEQYV. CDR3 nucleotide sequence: TGTGCCAGCAGCTTGGGCACGGGCGAGCAGTACGTC.

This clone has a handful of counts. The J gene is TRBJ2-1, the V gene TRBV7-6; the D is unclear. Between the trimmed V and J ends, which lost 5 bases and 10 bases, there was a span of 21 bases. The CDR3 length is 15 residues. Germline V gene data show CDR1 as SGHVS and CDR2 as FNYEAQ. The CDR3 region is CASSASRVPTEEQFF. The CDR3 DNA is TGTGCCAGCAGCGCTAGTAGGGTCCCTACGGAGGAGCAGTTCTTC.

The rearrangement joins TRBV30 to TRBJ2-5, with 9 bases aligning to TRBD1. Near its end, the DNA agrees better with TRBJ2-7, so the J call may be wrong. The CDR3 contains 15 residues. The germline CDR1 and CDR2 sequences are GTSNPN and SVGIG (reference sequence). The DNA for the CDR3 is TGTGCCTGGAGTGTAGGGACAGGGTCCGGTTACGAGCAGTACTTC. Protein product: CAWSVGTGSGYEQYF.

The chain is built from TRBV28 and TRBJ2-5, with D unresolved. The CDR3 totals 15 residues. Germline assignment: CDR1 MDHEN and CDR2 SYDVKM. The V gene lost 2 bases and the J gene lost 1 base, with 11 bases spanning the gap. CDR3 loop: CASSLRAISQETQYF. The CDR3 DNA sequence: TGTGCCAGCAGTTTACGGGCTATAAGCCAAGAGACCCAGTACTTC.

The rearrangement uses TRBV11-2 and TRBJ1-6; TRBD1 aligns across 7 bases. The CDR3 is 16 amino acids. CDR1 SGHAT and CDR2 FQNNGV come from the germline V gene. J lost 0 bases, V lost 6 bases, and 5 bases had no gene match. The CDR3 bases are TGTGCCAGCAGTTCACAGGGGAGCTCCTATAATTCACCCCTCCACTTT. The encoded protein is CASSSQGSSYNSPLHF. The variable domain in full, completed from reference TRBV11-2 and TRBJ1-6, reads EAGVAQSPRYKIIEKRQSVAFWCNPISGHATLYWYQQILGQGPKLLIQFQNNGVVDDSQLPKDRFSAERLKGVDSTLKIQPAKLEDSAVYLCASSSQGSSYNSPLHFGNGTRLTVT.

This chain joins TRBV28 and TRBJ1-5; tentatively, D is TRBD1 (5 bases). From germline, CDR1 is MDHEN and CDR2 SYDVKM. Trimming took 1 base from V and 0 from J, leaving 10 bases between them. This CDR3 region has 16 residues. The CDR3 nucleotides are TGTGCCAGCAGTTTATCGACAGCTTATAGCAATCAGCCCCAGCATTTT. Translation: CASSLSTAYSNQPQHF.

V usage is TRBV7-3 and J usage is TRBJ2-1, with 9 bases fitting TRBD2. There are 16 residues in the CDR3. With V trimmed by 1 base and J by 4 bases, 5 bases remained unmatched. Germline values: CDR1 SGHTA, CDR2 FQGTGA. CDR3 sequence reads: CASSLSGGGAYNEQFF. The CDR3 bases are TGTGCCAGCAGCTTAAGTGGCGGGGGGGCTTACAATGAGCAGTTCTTC.

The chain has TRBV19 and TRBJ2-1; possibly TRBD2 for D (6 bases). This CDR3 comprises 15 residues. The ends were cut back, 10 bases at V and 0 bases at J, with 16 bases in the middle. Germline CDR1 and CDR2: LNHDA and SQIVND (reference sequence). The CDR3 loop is CATRIAESSYNEQFF. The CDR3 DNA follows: TGTGCCACACGAATAGCGGAAAGCTCCTACAATGAGCAGTTCTTC.

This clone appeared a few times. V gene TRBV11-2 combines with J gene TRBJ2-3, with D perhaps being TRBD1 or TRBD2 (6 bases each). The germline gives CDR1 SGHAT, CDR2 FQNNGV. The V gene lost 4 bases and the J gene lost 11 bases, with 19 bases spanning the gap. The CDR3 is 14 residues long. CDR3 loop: CASSYARGDGKQYF. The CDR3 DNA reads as TGTGCCAGCAGCTACGCTAGGGGGGACGGAAAGCAGTATTTT.

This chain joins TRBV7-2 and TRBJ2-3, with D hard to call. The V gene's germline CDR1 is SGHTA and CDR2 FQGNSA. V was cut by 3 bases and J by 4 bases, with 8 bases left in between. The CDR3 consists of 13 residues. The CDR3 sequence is CASSFLVADTQYF. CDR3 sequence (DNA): TGTGCCAGCAGCTTTCTAGTCGCAGATACGCAGTATTTT. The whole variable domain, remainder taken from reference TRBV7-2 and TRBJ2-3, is GAGVSQSPSNKVTEKGKDVELRCDPISGHTALYWYRQSLGQGLEFLIYFQGNSAPDKSGLPSDRFSAERTGGSVSTLTIQRTQQEDSAVYLCASSFLVADTQYFGPGTRLTVL.

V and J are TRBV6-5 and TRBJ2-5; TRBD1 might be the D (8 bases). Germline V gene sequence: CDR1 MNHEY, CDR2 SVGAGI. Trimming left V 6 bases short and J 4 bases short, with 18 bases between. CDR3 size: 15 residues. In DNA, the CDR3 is TGTGCCAGCAGGACCGTGGACAGGGAGGGAGAGACCCAGTACTTC. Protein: CASRTVDREGETQYF.

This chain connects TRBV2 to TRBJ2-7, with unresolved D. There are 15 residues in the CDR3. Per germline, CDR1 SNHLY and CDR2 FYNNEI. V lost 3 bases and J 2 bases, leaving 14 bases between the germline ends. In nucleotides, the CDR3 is TGTGCCAGCAGTGACAGGCTCAAGTCCGCCTACGAGCAGTACTTC. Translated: CASSDRLKSAYEQYF.

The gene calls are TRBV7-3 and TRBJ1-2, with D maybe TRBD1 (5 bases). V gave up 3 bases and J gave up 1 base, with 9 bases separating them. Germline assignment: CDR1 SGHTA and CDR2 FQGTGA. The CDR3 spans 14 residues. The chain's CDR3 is CASSFLDNNYGYTF. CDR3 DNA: TGTGCCAGCAGCTTCCTGGACAATAACTATGGCTACACCTTC.

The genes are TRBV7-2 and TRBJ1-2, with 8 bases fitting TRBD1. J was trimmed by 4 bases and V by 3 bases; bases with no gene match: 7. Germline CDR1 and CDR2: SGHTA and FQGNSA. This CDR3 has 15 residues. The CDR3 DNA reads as TGTGCCAGCAGCTTGGGGGGGACAGGCACCTATGGCTACACCTTC. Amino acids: CASSLGGTGTYGYTF.

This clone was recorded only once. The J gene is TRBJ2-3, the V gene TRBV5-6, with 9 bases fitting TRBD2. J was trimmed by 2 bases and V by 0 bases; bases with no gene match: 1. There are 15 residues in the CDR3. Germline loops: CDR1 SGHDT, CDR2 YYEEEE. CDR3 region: CASSLGGRATDTQYF. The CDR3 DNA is TGTGCCAGCAGCTTGGGCGGGAGGGCCACAGATACGCAGTATTTT.

CDR3 DNA: TGCGCCAGACAAAACAGGGACGGGGATTCACCCCTCCACTTT. Protein sequence: CARQNRDGDSPLHF. The rearrangement joins TRBV23-1 to TRBJ1-6; a possible D gene is TRBD1 (6 bases). TRBV23-1 is designated an ORF whose function remains uncertain. The CDR3 spans 14 residues. Trimming took 9 bases from V and 8 from J, leaving 17 bases between them.

CDR3 residues: CASSSGLAGAPTGELFF. CDR3 coding DNA: TGTGCCAGCAGCTCGGGACTAGCGGGGGCCCCCACCGGGGAGCTGTTTTTT. The chain is built from TRBV11-1 and TRBJ2-2; 14 bases align to TRBD2. In germline, CDR1 is SGHAT, CDR2 FQDESV (reference sequence). The V segment lost 4 bases and the J segment 4 bases; nucleotides outside the gene matches: 5. This CDR3 comprises 17 residues.